Below are 5 T cell receptor beta chains sequenced from a single sample in a study of regulatory T cells in long-lasting Graves disease. Time point noted: newly diagnosed GD, antithyroid drugs for less than 3 months. There was RNA extracted from PBMCs, and the TCR library was made from it. Through Arm-PCR of CDR3 regions and iRepertoire HTBI primers, TCR beta libraries were built. TCRdb called the multiplex PCR reads again in MiXCR, with one record for every CDR3 protein. Among more than 300,000 distinct CDR3 sequences, around 15% were seen once, and the ten largest hold just over 20%. These data also formed part of another study, on T cells in Graves' hyperthyroidism and ophthalmopathy.

Sequenced here: peripheral blood mononuclear cells (PBMCs), sampled at new diagnosis, from a patient treated with antithyroid drugs. The origin of the receptors is a woman younger than 30 with Graves disease.

This clonotype was counted many times. The rearrangement links TRBV13 to TRBJ2-1; D is undetermined. There are 12 residues in the CDR3. The V end lost 1 base, the J end lost 6 bases, and 4 bases lay between the germline ends. The germline V gene has CDR1 PRHDT and CDR2 FYEKMQ (reference sequence). CDR3 in amino acids: CASSLDANEQFF. CDR3 sequence (DNA): TGTGCCAGCAGCTTAGATGCCAATGAGCAGTTCTTC.

CDR3 DNA: TGTGCCAGCAGTTTTGGAAACACCATATATTTT. Its translation is CASSFGNTIYF. The chain is built from TRBV12-3 or TRBV12-4 and TRBJ1-3, with unresolved D. Trimming shortened V by 3 bases and J by 3 bases, and 0 bases separated the two germline ends. The CDR3 is 11 amino acids.

This clonotype appeared many times. The rearrangement uses TRBV3-1 and TRBJ2-7, with TRBD2 matching 10 bases. J gave up 2 bases and V 0 bases, and 4 bases lay outside the gene matches. Germline lookup yields CDR1 LGHDT and CDR2 YNNKEL (reference sequence). The CDR3 covers 16 residues. The CDR3 region is CASSQEKLAGAYEQYF. The CDR3 DNA reads TGTGCCAGCAGCCAAGAAAAGCTAGCGGGGGCCTACGAGCAGTACTTC.

This clonotype was found a few times. This chain joins TRBV19 and TRBJ2-3; 7 nucleotides match TRBD2. The CDR3 is 10 amino acids. Germline loops: CDR1 LNHDA, CDR2 SQIVND (reference sequence). Trimming cost V 10 bases and J 14 bases; bases outside gene matches: 9. The DNA for the CDR3 is TGTGCCAATCGCCGGGGGGAGCCGTATTTT. It codes for CANRRGEPYF.

This clonotype was seen a handful of times. The gene calls are TRBV4-1 and TRBJ2-1; 10 nucleotides agree with TRBD2. Germline assignment: CDR1 MGHRA and CDR2 YSYEKL. The J segment lost 7 bases and the V segment lost 2 bases, leaving 8 bases of the junction unmatched. The CDR3 length is 16 residues. In DNA, the CDR3 is TGCGCCAGCAGCCAATTGCGCCTAGCGGGAGTTAATGAGCAGTTCTTC. This gives the protein CASSQLRLAGVNEQFF.